One sample yielded the 20 T cell receptor beta chains listed below, sequenced in a study of CD8+ T cells in alopecia areata. Documented treatment: oral pan-JAK inhibitor, 5-10 mg twice daily. As the sequencing template, cDNA was produced by extracting RNA and reverse transcribing it. Profiled with immunoSEQ multiplex PCR; TCRdb holds only in-frame clones, not every one. Here the sample spans about 210,000 clones, just over 65% being singletons. The source was CD4+ T cells sorted from blood, collected around week 42, from a patient treated with tofacitinib. Source of these receptors: a human donor with alopecia areata.

The chain carries TRBV2 and TRBJ1-6, with D maybe TRBD1 (5 bases). From germline, CDR1 is SNHLY and CDR2 FYNNEI. The CDR3 runs 16 residues. V lost 3 bases to trimming and J lost 7 bases, with 16 bases between them. The CDR3 protein is CASSDYIQVSNSPLHF. CDR3 nucleotides: TGTGCCAGCAGTGACTATATACAGGTCTCGAATTCACCCCTCCACTTT.

This clone was seen more than once but under ten times. V gene TRBV19 combines with J gene TRBJ1-1, with D possibly matching TRBD1 (6 bases). The V and J ends lost 9 bases and 6 bases respectively, with 14 bases between them. This CDR3 region has 12 residues. The germline gives CDR1 LNHDA, CDR2 SQIVND (reference sequence). CDR3 in amino acids: CASKGTQAEAFF. Written as DNA, the CDR3 is TGTGCCAGCAAGGGGACACAGGCTGAAGCTTTCTTT.

The chain recombines TRBV29-1 with TRBJ1-2, with D maybe TRBD1 (5 bases). Trimming removed 7 bases at V and 4 bases at J, with 10 bases between. This CDR3 spans 11 amino acids. CDR1 and CDR2 (germline): SQVTM, ANQGSEA. The CDR3 DNA reads TGCAGCGGATGGGACGGCTATGGCTACACCTTC. Protein product: CSGWDGYGYTF. Variable domain in full (rest from reference TRBV29-1 and TRBJ1-2): SAVISQKPSRDICQRGTSLTIQCQVDSQVTMMFWYRQQPGQSLTLIATANQGSEATYESGFVIDKFPISRPNLTFSTLTVSNMSPEDSSIYLCSGWDGYGYTFGSGTRLTVV.

The CDR3 reads CSVANRGGNTEAFF. The CDR3 DNA reads as TGCAGCGTCGCGAACAGGGGAGGGAACACTGAAGCTTTCTTT. The chain recombines TRBV29-1 with TRBJ1-1; TRBD1 matches 7 bases. The CDR3 is made up of 14 amino acids. Germline values: CDR1 SQVTM, CDR2 ANQGSEA. With 6 bases clipped from V and 1 base from J, the junction kept 8 bases outside the gene matches.

The genes are TRBV30 and TRBJ2-2; D is perhaps TRBD1 (5 bases). V dropped 4 bases and J dropped 1 base, with 7 bases sitting between them. CDR1 is GTSNPN, CDR2 SVGIG, per germline (reference sequence). The CDR3 is 13 amino acids. The DNA for the CDR3 is TGTGCCTGGACAGGGCAGAACACCGGGGAGCTGTTTTTT. Protein product: CAWTGQNTGELFF.

The V call is TRBV29-1, the J call TRBJ1-1; 11 bases are a match to TRBD1. The CDR3 spans 17 residues. CDR1 and CDR2 from the germline V gene are SQVTM and ANQGSEA. J lost 0 bases, V lost 4 bases, and 10 bases had no gene match. CDR3 sequence: CSVVSGTGGSLNTEAFF. The CDR3 bases are TGCAGCGTTGTCTCCGGGACAGGGGGTTCTCTGAACACTGAAGCTTTCTTT.

The CDR3 loop reads CASSPQGRSYEQYF. The CDR3 nucleotides are TGCGCCAGCAGCCCGCAGGGGAGGTCCTACGAGCAGTACTTC. The chain carries TRBV5-1 and TRBJ2-7; D could derive from TRBD1 or TRBD2 (6 bases each). CDR1 is SGHRS and CDR2 is YFSETQ in the germline V gene. Trimming shortened V by 4 bases and J by 1 base, and 12 bases separated the two germline ends. The CDR3 runs to 14 residues.

CDR3 in DNA: TGTGCCAGCAGCCTGGAGAGCTCCTACAATGAGCAGTTCTTC. It specifies CASSLESSYNEQFF. The genes are TRBV7-9 and TRBJ2-1; no definite D call. Germline CDR1 is SEHNR and CDR2 is FQNEAQ (reference sequence). V was trimmed by 5 bases and J by 0 bases, leaving 8 bases between them. This CDR3 contains 14 residues.

This clone was found a few times. In DNA form, the CDR3 reads TGCAGCGGCGGGGCGATGGGCACCGGGGAGCTGTTTTTT. Protein: CSGGAMGTGELFF. The V call is TRBV29-1, the J call TRBJ2-2, with D tentatively TRBD2 (6 bases). The germline V gene has CDR1 SQVTM and CDR2 ANQGSEA. Trimming removed 7 bases at V and 4 bases at J, with 13 bases between. The CDR3 has 13 residues.

V is TRBV5-1 and J is TRBJ2-1, with 7 bases lining up with TRBD2. Germline V CDR1 and CDR2: SGHRS, YFSETQ. The CDR3 has 14 residues. Trimming at V came to 0 bases and at J to 7 bases, leaving 4 bases not matched to a gene. In nucleotides, the CDR3 is TGCGCCAGCAGCTTGGAATGGGGAGGGAATGAGCAGTTCTTC. This codes for CASSLEWGGNEQFF. The variable domain in full, completed from reference TRBV5-1 and TRBJ2-1, reads KAGVTQTPRYLIKTRGQQVTLSCSPISGHRSVSWYQQTPGQGLQFLFEYFSETQRNKGNFPGRFSGRQFSNSRSEMNVSTLELGDSALYLCASSLEWGGNEQFFGPGTRLTVL.

The chain couples TRBV5-1 to TRBJ1-2; perhaps TRBD1 as D (6 bases). CDR3 length: 15 amino acids. Per germline, CDR1 SGHRS and CDR2 YFSETQ. V gave up 0 bases and J gave up 3 bases, with 12 bases separating them. CDR3 in DNA: TGCGCCAGCAGCTTGGCGGGGGGCTCGGACTATGGCTACACCTTC. It translates to CASSLAGGSDYGYTF.

The gene calls are TRBV4-3 and TRBJ1-4; D uncertain. The CDR3 has 12 residues. The V end was cut by 2 bases, the J end by 7 bases, with 5 bases between. CDR1 and CDR2 from the germline V gene are LGHNA and YSLEER. CDR3 protein: CASSQPSEKLFF. CDR3 bases: TGCGCCAGCAGCCAACCTAGTGAAAAACTGTTTTTT.

The chain has TRBV27 and TRBJ1-1, with 7 bases identical to TRBD1. The CDR3 has 13 residues. V gave up 6 bases and J gave up 10 bases; unmatched junction bases: 11. The germline CDR1 and CDR2 sequences are MNHEY and SMNVEV (reference sequence). The CDR3 loop is CASRDRESRGAFF. The CDR3 DNA follows: TGTGCCAGCAGAGACAGGGAATCCCGGGGAGCTTTCTTT.

This clone was observed a few times. CDR3 residues: CASSLTGSGRQETQYF. DNA for the CDR3: TGCGCCAGCAGCTTAACAGGGTCTGGGCGCCAAGAGACCCAGTACTTC. J is TRBJ2-5 and V is TRBV5-1, with D possibly being TRBD1 (6 bases). The CDR3 has 16 residues. Germline CDR1 and CDR2: SGHRS and YFSETQ. V lost 2 bases to trimming and J lost 1 base, with 15 bases between them. The entire variable domain, with the rest obtained from reference TRBV5-1 and TRBJ2-5, is as follows: KAGVTQTPRYLIKTRGQQVTLSCSPISGHRSVSWYQQTPGQGLQFLFEYFSETQRNKGNFPGRFSGRQFSNSRSEMNVSTLELGDSALYLCASSLTGSGRQETQYFGPGTRLLVL.

The sample holds many counts of this clone. This rearrangement joins TRBV7-2 to TRBJ1-1; D not resolved. V gave up 5 bases and J gave up 2 bases, with 3 bases separating them. The CDR3 has 11 amino acids. Germline V gene sequence: CDR1 SGHTA, CDR2 FQGNSA. As DNA, the CDR3 is TGTGCCAGCAGCGTTAACACTGAAGCTTTCTTT. Its protein product is CASSVNTEAFF.

J is TRBJ2-7 and V is TRBV6-5; no clear D gene. The CDR3 spans 14 residues. V lost 0 bases and J lost 1, with 7 bases in between. Germline V gene data show CDR1 as MNHEY and CDR2 as SVGAGI. As DNA, the CDR3 is TGTGCCAGCAGTTACTCATCACCTTCCTACGAGCAGTACTTC. Translated: CASSYSSPSYEQYF.

As DNA, the CDR3 is TGCGCCAGCAGCTTGGGTCCGCCGTATAGCAATCAGCCCCAGCATTTT. Its translation: CASSLGPPYSNQPQHF. The J gene is TRBJ1-5, the V gene TRBV5-1; no definite D call. This CDR3 has 16 amino acids. Germline V gene lookup returns CDR1 SGHRS and CDR2 YFSETQ. The V gene lost 0 bases and the J gene lost 0 bases, with 10 bases spanning the gap.

This clone showed up just a few times. The chain couples TRBV29-1 to TRBJ2-5; no firm D call. In germline, CDR1 is SQVTM, CDR2 ANQGSEA. V lost 7 bases and J lost 3, with 15 bases in between. The CDR3 runs to 13 residues. CDR3 sequence reads: CSAGRQAEETQYF. In DNA form, the CDR3 reads TGCAGCGCCGGACGGCAGGCGGAAGAGACCCAGTACTTC. Together with reference TRBV29-1 and TRBJ2-5, the CDR3 gives the full variable domain: SAVISQKPSRDICQRGTSLTIQCQVDSQVTMMFWYRQQPGQSLTLIATANQGSEATYESGFVIDKFPISRPNLTFSTLTVSNMSPEDSSIYLCSAGRQAEETQYFGPGTRLLVL.

This clone was seen once. The gene calls are TRBV19 and TRBJ1-2; D is unclear. The CDR3 totals 11 residues. Germline V CDR1 and CDR2: LNHDA, SQIVND (reference sequence). Trimming took off 11 bases at V and 0 bases at J, with 7 bases between the two ends. The CDR3 DNA is TGTGCCGTCAGCGCTAACTATGGCTACACCTTC. Residues: CAVSANYGYTF.

The V and J genes are TRBV30 and TRBJ2-5; D possibly corresponds to TRBD1 (6 bases). Trimming removed 0 bases from V and 3 bases from J, with 11 bases in between. CDR1 is GTSNPN and CDR2 is SVGIG in the germline V gene (reference sequence). This CDR3 region has 14 residues. CDR3 protein: CAWSVFGGKETQYF. The CDR3 nucleotides are TGTGCCTGGAGTGTATTTGGGGGCAAAGAGACCCAGTACTTC.